This TCR beta chain is from a study of blood T cell repertoires in COVID-19. Study details: Specimens from acute and convalescent COVID-19 originated in the United States, Italy and Spain. PBMCs, B-cell-depleted T cells, or T cells provided the cDNA or gDNA that made up the material.

Libraries were prepared by immunoSEQ multiplex PCR; TCRdb keeps only in-frame clonotypes and omits some of them. Among over 85,000 clones, around 73% were seen once, and the ten largest hold approximately 9.9%. V gave up 4 bases and J gave up 0 bases, with 16 bases separating them. CDR1 is KGHSY and CDR2 is FQNENV in the germline V gene. The CDR3 consists of 17 residues. The sequencing sample was made of peripheral blood. The chain has TRBV16 and TRBJ1-5, with D tentatively TRBD1 (6 bases). The clonotype originates from a man aged 55 to 70 with active or convalescent COVID-19. The CDR3 region has the DNA TGTGCCAGCAGCCGCTTAACAGGGAACCGTAGCAATCAGCCCCAGCATTTT. It translates to CASSRLTGNRSNQPQHF.